Presented here are 12 T cell receptor beta chains from one specimen sequenced in a study of breast tumors, draining lymph nodes, adjacent tissues. Breast cancer patients provided tissue from their axillary draining lymph nodes. Each CDR3 protein is one row after TCRdb ran MiXCR on the multiplex PCR reads. The sample gives about 130,000 distinct CDR3 sequences, around 21% of which show up once; over 2% is in the top ten. The material sequenced was axillary lymph node tissue. These receptor sequences come from a female donor with breast cancer. Some clones in this sample may be carry-over from other donors' samples.

This clonotype was seen a handful of times. In DNA form, the CDR3 reads TGTGCCAGCACTCAGACTAGCGGGACCGGCGGGGAGCTGTTTTTT. The encoded protein is CASTQTSGTGGELFF. The chain joins TRBV6-4 to TRBJ2-2; 11 bases are shared with TRBD2. With 7 bases clipped from V and 7 bases from J, the junction kept 8 bases outside the gene matches. The CDR3 is made up of 15 amino acids. The germline CDR1 and CDR2 sequences are MRHNA and SNTAGT.

To note about this clonotype: A clone one base away is much larger, so this may be a read error. The chain couples TRBV9 to TRBJ1-5; 7 nucleotides line up with TRBD1. This CDR3 contains 15 residues. Germline values: CDR1 SGDLS, CDR2 YYNGEE. CDR3 protein: CVSSVGGQRNQPQHF. Here the CDR3 DNA reads TGTGTCAGCAGCGTAGGGGGACAGAGAAATCAGCCCCAGCATTTT. Together with reference TRBV9 and TRBJ1-5, the CDR3 gives the full variable domain: DSGVTQTPKHLITATGQRVTLRCSPRSGDLSVYWYQQSLDQGLQFLIQYYNGEERAKGNILERFSAQQFPDLHSELNLSSLELGDSALYFCVSSVGGQRNQPQHFGDGTRLSIL.

This chain joins TRBV6-1 and TRBJ2-5; D may correspond to TRBD1 or TRBD2 (8 bases each). The CDR3 runs to 20 residues. The ends were cut back, 4 bases at V and 5 bases at J, with 32 bases in the middle. Germline loops: CDR1 MNHNS, CDR2 SASEGT. The CDR3: CASSVQGAIAGPTSLETQYF. The CDR3 DNA follows: TGTGCCAGCAGTGTTCAGGGGGCGATAGCGGGACCTACCTCTTTGGAGACCCAGTACTTC.

This clonotype was counted only a few times. The chain uses TRBV3-1 and TRBJ2-3, with D possibly being TRBD2 (7 bases). This CDR3 has 20 amino acids. Germline CDR1 reads LGHDT; CDR2 reads YNNKEL (reference sequence). Trimming shortened V by 0 bases and J by 6 bases, and 28 bases separated the two germline ends. CDR3 loop: CASSQDWPSGGGFRADTQYF. CDR3 sequence (DNA): TGTGCCAGCAGCCAAGATTGGCCTAGCGGAGGGGGGTTCCGGGCGGATACGCAGTATTTT.

This clonotype was seen repeatedly, ten times or more. The chain links TRBV6-2 or TRBV6-3 to TRBJ2-1; D not certain. Deletions cut 1 base from V and 4 bases from J, with 5 bases between. Germline assignment: CDR1 MNHEY and CDR2 SVGEGT. CDR3 length: 13 amino acids. The CDR3 region has the DNA TGTGCCAGCAGTTACTTGGTATACAATGAGCAGTTCTTC. Translation: CASSYLVYNEQFF.

Details on this clonotype: Given a much more abundant clone one base away, this may be a read error. The J gene is TRBJ1-2, the V gene TRBV28, with TRBD1 identical over 10 bases. Trimming took 6 bases from V and 3 from J; bases not matched to a gene: 10. CDR1 is MDHEN, CDR2 SYDVKM, per germline. This CDR3 spans 16 amino acids. CDR3 bases: TGTGCCAGCAGCCCCGCCGGGACAGGGGCGCACTATGGCTACACCTTC. Translation gives CASSPAGTGAHYGYTF.

CDR3 sequence: CASSHLAGGRNEQFF. The CDR3 DNA reads TGTGCCAGCAGTCACCTAGCGGGAGGGCGTAATGAGCAGTTCTTC. V gene TRBV6-5 combines with J gene TRBJ2-1; 12 bases match TRBD2. The CDR3 is 15 amino acids. Germline V gene data show CDR1 as MNHEY and CDR2 as SVGAGI. Trimming took 5 bases from V and 7 from J; bases not matched to a gene: 6.

This clonotype has a count of ten or more. The chain carries TRBV6-1 and TRBJ2-1; the match to TRBD2 covers 10 bases. The germline V gene has CDR1 MNHNS and CDR2 SASEGT. J gave up 3 bases and V 6 bases, and 2 bases lay outside the gene matches. This CDR3 has 14 residues. CDR3 sequence (DNA): TGTGCCAGCAGGGGACTAGCGTTCTACAATGAGCAGTTCTTC. It translates to CASRGLAFYNEQFF.

V gene TRBV27 combines with J gene TRBJ2-3; no reliable D call. Per germline, CDR1 MNHEY and CDR2 SMNVEV (reference sequence). CDR3 length: 13 residues. The ends were cut back, 4 bases at V and 6 bases at J, with 11 bases in the middle. The CDR3: CASSSEPPDTQYF. CDR3 DNA sequence: TGTGCCAGCAGTTCCGAACCTCCGGATACGCAGTATTTT.

This clonotype showed up many times. The V gene is TRBV10-2, the J gene TRBJ1-2, with D unresolved. Trimming removed 2 bases from V and 8 bases from J, with 12 bases in between. The germline V gene encodes CDR1 WSHSY and CDR2 SAAADI. The CDR3 has 13 residues. The CDR3 region has the DNA TGCGCCAGCAGTGAGGCGCGGGAGAAGGGCTACACCTTC. This encodes CASSEAREKGYTF.

Concerning this clonotype: This sequence may be a read error, since a much larger clone differs from it by one base. This chain uses TRBV25-1 with TRBJ2-1; the match to TRBD2 covers 7 bases. Germline V lookup: CDR1 MGHDK, CDR2 SYGVNS. There are 15 residues in the CDR3. CDR3 in DNA: TGTGCCGGCAGTGCCCTCCGGGACTACCGCAATGAGCAGTTCTTC. It codes for CAGSALRDYRNEQFF.

This clonotype was detected ten times or more. The chain recombines TRBV7-2 with TRBJ2-1; no reliable D call. Germline V gene sequence: CDR1 SGHTA, CDR2 FQGNSA. Trimming took off 5 bases at V and 0 bases at J, with 23 bases between the two ends. This CDR3 is built from 19 residues. The CDR3 loop reads CASSRPTKPNVSSYNEQFF. As DNA, the CDR3 is TGTGCCAGCAGCCGACCCACCAAACCTAATGTGAGCTCCTACAATGAGCAGTTCTTC.